This T cell receptor beta chain was profiled in a study of cytomegalovirus exposure and HLA in healthy donors. Study-wide context: There were 100 million to 130 million unique TCR beta sequences, drawn from roughly 200 million T cells, in an earlier analysis. Study-wide results and caveats: Researchers reported in a later analysis that a missense DCLRE1C variant was tied to TCR beta V- and J-gene trimming. The study had only CMV serostatus as immune exposure information. Most sequenced TCRs were rare (though some public TCRs occurred in many donors).

The PCR employed 60 Vbeta primers together with 13 Jbeta primers. Sequencing was performed with immunoSEQ multiplex PCR; in TCRdb, only in-frame clones are kept and a portion is missing. The top ten hold less than 3% of the sample, which has 150,000 to 200,000 clones, about 63% seen once. On this clone itself: What it binds is not known. The germline gene is not matched at one end of the junction; a read error may be the cause.

Germline V CDR1 and CDR2: SEHNR, FQNEAQ (reference sequence). The CDR3 contains 14 residues. The receptor comes from a woman in her thirties or forties in good health and CMV-seropositive. V gene TRBV7-9 combines with J gene TRBJ1-5, with 7 bases that match TRBD1. The specimen sequenced was PBMCs. This CDR3 is CASSLVGTDQPQNF. The CDR3, as DNA: TGTGCCAGCAGCTTAGTTGGGACAGATCAGCCCCAGAATTTT.